Below, one TCR beta chain is given with its context. It lacks a known antigen. Within one base of it there is no much larger clone, and no base qualities were kept. This sample stems from a study of cytomegalovirus exposure and HLA in healthy donors (TCRdb year 2017). About the study as a whole: An earlier analysis of roughly 610 of the donors reported about 300 Gb of sequence data and 117 million unique TCR beta sequences obtained from some 170 million T cells. An early release that covered about 600 HLA-typed donors contained around 300 gigabases of sequencing data and 70 million to 100 million unique TCR sequences. The genetic ancestry cluster associated with self-reported Caucasian donors included around 76% of the roughly 400 genotyped donors. The study was designed to test whether signatures of past pathogen exposure could be identified by cataloging public T cell receptors. The study used immunosequencing to profile the T cell repertoires of around 600 subjects and linked those repertoires to cytomegalovirus serostatus. In addition to the first cohort of hundreds of subjects, a separate validation cohort of 130 or so different subjects was used. To predict cytomegalovirus infection status, the study brought together high-throughput TCR immunosequencing, statistical association of individual TCRs with disease status, and machine learning. In a later analysis, previously published TCR beta repertoires from hundreds of donors were re-analyzed and high-resolution HLA genotyping was added so that TCR occurrence patterns could be studied. Rather than using new phenotypic data, the later analysis identified candidate immune exposures from TCR beta sequences and from how often those sequences occurred across donors. In an earlier analysis of roughly 600 of the donors, high-throughput TCR beta sequencing was used to judge whether each TCR beta V gene segment behaved as functional or pseudogenic. Donor age, sex, ethnicity and CMV serostatus were compiled together with the repertoire data. Genome-wide SNP genotypes for about 65% of the 666 donors were used in a later genetic analysis, which treated that subset as a discovery cohort. All discovery cohort repertoires had been generated using a single sequencing platform. Both class I and class II loci were covered by HLA typing, at four-digit resolution. Typing coverage differed by locus: A, B, C, DRB1 and DQB1 were typed in about 629-630 donors, DQA1 in roughly 500, DPA1 in around 610, and DPB1 in just under 480. Because of strong linkage in the cohort, roughly five DR-DQ haplotypes were treated as single units for association and clustering. Across about 380 genotyped donors of the cohort, an average of about 250,000 unique TCR beta nucleotide sequences per donor were sequenced, and around 20% of those sequences were non-productive.

Overall study outcomes, separate from this receptor: Cytomegalovirus status was reported to be diagnosed by the classifier with high specificity and sensitivity in both the original and validation cohorts. Approximately 16 rarely observed V segments, including chromosome 9 orphons, were excluded from the earlier analysis of a few hundred of the donors because counts were too low. Some IMGT-functional V segments, including TRBV6-2 and TRBV6-3, could not be told apart with the 87-base-pair reads, so those segments were excluded. Three of the identified cytomegalovirus-associated TCR beta chains were confirmed in vitro to be specific for cytomegalovirus antigens. In an earlier analysis of more than 500 of the donors, most TCR beta V segments appeared in productive rearrangements about 87% or about 30% of the time, broadly matching IMGT annotations. Strong co-occurrence of HLA alleles, especially DR and DQ, made assigning TCR associations to individual alleles difficult. Because some donors lacked HLA typing at each locus, the association tests relied only on the typed subset. In a later analysis, 16,951 TCR beta sequences were associated with specific HLA alleles at a false discovery rate of 0.05. The authors suggested that the approach could potentially be extended to other disease states and immunological phenotypes. In a later analysis, the rate of TCR association differed among HLA loci, with DRB1 alleles having the most associated TCRs and HLA-C alleles having the fewest. A further reported finding was that TCR beta sequences accurately predicted the HLA-A and HLA-B alleles for most subjects in the first cohort. The cohort was sequenced for TCR beta chains only, and without alpha or paired-chain data the features that could be detected were limited. Several of the top co-occurrence clusters appeared to be linked to parvovirus B19, influenza, CMV and Epstein-Barr virus, according to a later analysis. A later analysis found that HLA-associated TCR beta chains were more clonally expanded and had lower generation probabilities than equally common non-associated chains. The study gave a list of about 150 TCR beta chains associated with cytomegalovirus. The only immune exposure information available for the cohort was CMV serostatus. Sequencing depth was assumed to be roughly uniform across donors in the presence/absence analyses, though that assumption may not hold. An association between a missense DCLRE1C variant and V-gene and J-gene trimming of TCR beta chains was found in a later genetic analysis and replicated in an independent cohort. A cluster of highly shared sequence variants was judged likely to represent a technical artifact of the sequencing pipeline. Most CMV-associated TCR beta chains appeared to be HLA-restricted in a later analysis, and the HLA associations seemed to be driven largely by CMV exposure. Across donors, most TCR sequences were observed very rarely, whereas some public TCRs were present in many individuals. In a later genetic analysis, fewer N-insertions in productive TCRs were reported among donors in an Asian-associated ancestry cluster than the approximately 670-donor mean. Linkage disequilibrium might explain the correlated functional status among segregating V segments, but an unknown experimental factor could not be excluded.

The cohort consisted of 670 or so healthy bone marrow donors. Cohort members were all nominally healthy when sampled, although unrecorded immune exposures were likely present. The donor tested CMV seronegative and was one of the 352 seronegative cohort members. A peripheral blood sample was collected from each donor, and TCR beta sequencing was performed on peripheral blood mononuclear cells. The Qiagen DNeasy Blood Extraction Kit was used to extract genomic DNA from the blood cell samples. The junction carries 11 bases between V and J, which are trimmed by 2 bases and 4 bases respectively. CDR1 and CDR2 were assigned from the germline V gene (reference sequence) as LNHDA and SQIVND. The CDR3 measures 14 amino acids from cysteine to phenylalanine. The read is trimmed to its CDR3 DNA, 42 bases read in frame from base 1. Receptor amplification or capture employed the immunoSEQ multiplex PCR assay. A mixture of 60 forward primers for TCR Vbeta segments and 13 reverse primers for TCR Jbeta segments was used in the multiplex PCR. A multiplex PCR assay on genomic DNA amplified the CDR3 region of rearranged TCR beta genes. The Illumina HiSeq System was used to sequence the amplified TCR beta libraries as 87-base-pair reads. In the original analysis: A later analysis counted 75 million to 100 million unique TCR beta chains across the 670 or so repertoires, and 9.5 million to 11 million of these chains were shared by at least two donors. To remove PCR and sequencing errors, raw reads were error-corrected and collapsed into unique sequences using a nearest-neighbor algorithm that merged closely related sequences. V, D and J gene segments were assigned by aligning CDR3 sequences to IMGT reference sequences. For a sequence to be retained, at least a six-nucleotide match to both a V gene segment and a J gene segment was required. A rearrangement counted as productive if the CDR3 had no stop codons and remained in frame with V and J, and every other rearrangement counted as non-productive. Following IMGT convention, CDR3 was defined as the stretch from the second conserved V-encoded cysteine up to the conserved J-encoded phenylalanine. Sequences without an unambiguous match to a single V gene segment were excluded from the earlier analysis of a few hundred of the donors. An earlier analysis of several hundred of the donors called V segments functional above 56.7% productive rearrangements and segregating when the between-donor standard deviation exceeded 5%. A statistical classification framework was developed to diagnose cytomegalovirus status using the catalog of TCR beta chain sequences. In a later analysis, TCR nucleotide sequences were compared against IMGT/GENE-DB human TR gene sequences so that V and J genes could be assigned. A later analysis assigned CDR3 sequences and most-parsimonious VDJ recombination scenarios with the TCRdist pipeline. A later analysis defined each TCR beta chain by its CDR3 amino acid sequence plus V-gene family, and excluded reads lacking a unique V-gene family. In a later analysis, some 600 highly shared, low-generation-probability nucleotide sequences were removed to address suspected cross-contamination and a sequencing artifact. A later analysis calculated a clonal expansion index for each public chain from normalized within-repertoire ranks of inferred template counts. In a later analysis, generation probabilities were computed using a VDJ recombination model fitted to out-of-frame rearrangements, and the results were checked against IGoR. In a later analysis, hypergeometric tests were used to score TCR-TCR, TCR-HLA and TCR-CMV co-occurrence, with a repertoire-size bias correction applied to TCR pairs. To estimate false discovery rates, a later analysis permuted the HLA or CMV assignments 20 times. In a later analysis, co-occurring TCRs were grouped using DBSCAN, and TCRdist sequence similarity was added for clustering within HLA-allele-positive subsets. Repertoires with fewer than 30,000 or more than 120,000 public chains were left out of co-occurrence clustering, as were about 5 repertoires with anomalous nucleotide sharing. In its TCRdb copy, this immuneACCESS table keeps in-frame sequences only and misses some clones. Where compared with another copy, unresolved V genes explain less than half of these, and the others have no known cause. That table furnishes V, J and clone size, whereas the DNA furnished D and trimming. The sample contains around 180,000 clones, 60% to 85% of them found a single time. Of the sample, 1.1% falls within the top ten clones.

In this chain, TRBV19 is recombined with TRBJ1-2; the D gene is unclear. The sequence derives from a woman in her forties in good health and CMV-seronegative. The source material was PBMCs. This receptor carries the CDR3 CASSIIGVPYGYTF. DNA sequence: TGTGCCAGTAGTATAATCGGAGTCCCCTATGGCTACACCTTC. The full variable domain, completed from the reference TRBV19 and TRBJ1-2 proteins outside the CDR3, reads DGGITQSPKYLFRKEGQNVTLSCEQNLNHDAMYWYRQDPGQGLRLIYYSQIVNDFQKGDIAEGYSVSREKKESFPLTVTSAQKNPTAFYLCASSIIGVPYGYTFGSGTRLTVV.